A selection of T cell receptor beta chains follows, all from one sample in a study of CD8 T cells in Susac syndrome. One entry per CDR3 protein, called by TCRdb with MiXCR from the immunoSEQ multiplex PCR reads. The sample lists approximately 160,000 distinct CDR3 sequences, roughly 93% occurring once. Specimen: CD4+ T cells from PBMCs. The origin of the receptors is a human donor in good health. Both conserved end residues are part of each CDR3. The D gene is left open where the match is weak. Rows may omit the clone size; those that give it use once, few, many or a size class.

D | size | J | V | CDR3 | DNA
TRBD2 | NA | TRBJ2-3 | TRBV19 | CASSRGLAGKTSTDTQYF | TGTGCCAGTAGCCGGGGACTAGCGGGGAAGACTAGCACAGATACGCAGTATTTT
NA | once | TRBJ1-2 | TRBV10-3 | CAISLVEANGYTF | TGTGCCATCAGCCTCGTCGAGGCAAATGGCTACACCTTC
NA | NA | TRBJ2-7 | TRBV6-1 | CASSAEGYEQYF | TGTGCCAGCAGTGCGGAGGGCTACGAGCAGTACTTC
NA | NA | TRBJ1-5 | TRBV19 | CASSMESFHQPQHF | TGTGCCAGTAGTATGGAGTCTTTCCATCAGCCCCAGCATTTT
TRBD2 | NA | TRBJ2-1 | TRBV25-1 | CASSDPSGGYNEQFF | TGTGCCAGCAGTGATCCTAGCGGGGGATACAATGAGCAGTTCTTC
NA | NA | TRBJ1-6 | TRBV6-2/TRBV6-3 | CASSNRDSPLHF | TGTGCCAGCAGTAATAGGGATTCACCCCTCCACTTT
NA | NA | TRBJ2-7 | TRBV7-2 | CASSLASGLYEQYF | TGTGCCAGCAGCTTAGCGTCGGGCTTATACGAGCAGTACTTC
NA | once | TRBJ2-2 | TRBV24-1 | CATSVGFGGELFF | TGTGCCACCAGTGTGGGGTTCGGCGGGGAGCTGTTTTTT
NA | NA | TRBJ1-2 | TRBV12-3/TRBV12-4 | CASSTNNYGYTF | TGTGCCAGCAGTACCAATAACTATGGCTACACCTTC
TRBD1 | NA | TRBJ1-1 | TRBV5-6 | CASSLGDRAAFF | TGTGCCAGCAGCTTGGGAGACAGGGCGGCTTTCTTT
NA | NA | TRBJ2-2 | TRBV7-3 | CASSPPGPGELFF | TGTGCCAGCAGCCCCCCCGGTCCCGGGGAGCTGTTTTTT
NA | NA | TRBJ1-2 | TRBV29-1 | CSVDARLARNYGYTF | TGCAGCGTTGATGCTCGTCTGGCTCGGAACTATGGCTACACCTTC
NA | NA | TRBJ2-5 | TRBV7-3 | CASSLGGRGHSETQYF | TGTGCCAGCAGCTTAGGGGGTAGGGGCCATTCGGAGACCCAGTACTTC
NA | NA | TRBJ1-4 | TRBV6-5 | CASSSGHANEKLFF | TGTGCCAGCAGTTCGGGACATGCTAATGAAAAACTGTTTTTT
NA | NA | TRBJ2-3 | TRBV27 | CASRRGGLGTDTQYF | TGTGCCAGCAGGAGAGGGGGGCTGGGCACAGATACGCAGTATTTT
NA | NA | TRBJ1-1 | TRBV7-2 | CASSLEMNTEAFF | TGTGCCAGCAGCTTAGAGATGAACACTGAAGCTTTCTTT
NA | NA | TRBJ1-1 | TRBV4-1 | CASSQVIQGNTEAFF | TGCGCCAGCAGCCAAGTCATCCAGGGGAACACTGAAGCTTTCTTT
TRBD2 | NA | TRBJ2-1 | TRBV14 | CASSPTSLYNEQFF | TGTGCCAGCAGCCCGACTAGCCTCTACAATGAGCAGTTCTTC
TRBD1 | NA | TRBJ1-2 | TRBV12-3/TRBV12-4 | CASSLFGGGDGYTF | TGTGCCAGCAGTTTATTCGGAGGGGGCGATGGCTACACCTTC
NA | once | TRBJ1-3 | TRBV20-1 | CSAREDSSGNTIYF | TGCAGTGCTAGAGAGGACAGCTCTGGAAACACCATATATTTT
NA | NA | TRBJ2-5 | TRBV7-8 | CASSQYQHQETQYF | TGTGCCAGCAGCCAGTATCAGCACCAAGAGACCCAGTACTTC
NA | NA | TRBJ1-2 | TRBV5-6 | CASSLNRDRGYTF | TGTGCCAGCAGCTTGAATAGGGACCGTGGCTACACCTTC
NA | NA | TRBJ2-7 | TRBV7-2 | CASSVSARGGEQYF | TGTGCCAGCAGCGTCTCAGCCAGGGGAGGGGAGCAGTACTTC
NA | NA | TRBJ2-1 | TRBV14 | CASSKPSRPEQFF | TGTGCCAGCAGCAAGCCGAGCCGGCCTGAGCAGTTCTTC
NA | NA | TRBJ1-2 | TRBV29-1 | CSVLTPDPGPRPYGYTF | TGCAGCGTTCTGACCCCAGACCCGGGACCCAGGCCTTATGGCTACACCTTC
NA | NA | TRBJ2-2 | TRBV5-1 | CASSLRQQGWATGELFF | TGCGCCAGCAGCTTGCGTCAACAGGGTTGGGCCACCGGGGAGCTGTTTTTT
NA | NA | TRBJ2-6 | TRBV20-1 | CSARDQLAGANVLTF | TGCAGTGCTAGAGATCAGCTGGCTGGGGCCAACGTCCTGACTTTC
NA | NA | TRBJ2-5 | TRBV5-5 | CASSLERRTETQYF | TGTGCCAGCAGCTTGGAAAGAAGGACAGAGACCCAGTACTTC
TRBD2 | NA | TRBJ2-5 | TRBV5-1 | CASSLNGLAAETQYF | TGCGCCAGCAGCTTGAACGGACTAGCGGCAGAGACCCAGTACTTC
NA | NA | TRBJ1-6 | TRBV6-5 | CASSKGLYNSPLHF | TGTGCCAGCTCAAAGGGCCTTTATAATTCACCCCTCCACTTT
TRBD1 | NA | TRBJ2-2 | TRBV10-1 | CASSSGQEDTGELFF | TGCGCCAGCAGCTCCGGACAGGAGGACACCGGGGAGCTGTTTTTT
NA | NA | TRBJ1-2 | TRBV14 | CASSQAGVGYGYTF | TGTGCCAGCAGCCAAGCAGGGGTCGGCTATGGCTACACCTTC
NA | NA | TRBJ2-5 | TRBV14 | CASRKSGTQETQYF | TGTGCCAGCAGAAAATCCGGGACTCAAGAGACCCAGTACTTC
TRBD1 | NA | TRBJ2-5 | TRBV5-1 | CASSQEGATQYF | TGCGCCAGCAGCCAAGAGGGGGCAACCCAGTACTTC
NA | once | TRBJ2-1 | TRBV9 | CASSVDWVYGEQFF | TGTGCCAGCAGCGTAGACTGGGTGTATGGTGAGCAGTTCTTC
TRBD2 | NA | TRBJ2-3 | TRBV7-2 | CASSLSGGVDTQYF | TGTGCCAGCAGCTTAAGCGGGGGGGTGGATACGCAGTATTTT
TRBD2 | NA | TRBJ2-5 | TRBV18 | CASSPGTRETQYF | TGTGCCAGCTCACCTGGGACTAGAGAGACCCAGTACTTC
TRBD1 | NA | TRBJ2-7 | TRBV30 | CAWSVRDRGYEQYF | TGTGCCTGGAGTGTACGAGACAGGGGCTACGAGCAGTACTTC